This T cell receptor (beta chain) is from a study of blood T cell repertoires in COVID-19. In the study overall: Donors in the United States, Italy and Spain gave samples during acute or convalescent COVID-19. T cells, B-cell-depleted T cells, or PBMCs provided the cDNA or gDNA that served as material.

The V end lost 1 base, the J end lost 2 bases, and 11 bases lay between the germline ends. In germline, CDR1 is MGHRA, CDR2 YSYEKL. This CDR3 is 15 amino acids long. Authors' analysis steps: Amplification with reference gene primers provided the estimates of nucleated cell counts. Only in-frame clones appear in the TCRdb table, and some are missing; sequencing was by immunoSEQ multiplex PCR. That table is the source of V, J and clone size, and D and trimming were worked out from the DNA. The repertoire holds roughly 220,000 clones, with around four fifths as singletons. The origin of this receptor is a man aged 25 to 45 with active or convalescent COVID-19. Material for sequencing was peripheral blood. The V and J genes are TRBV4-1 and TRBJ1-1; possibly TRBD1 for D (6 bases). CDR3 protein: CASSQADRINTEAFF. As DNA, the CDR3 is TGCGCCAGCAGCCAAGCTGACAGGATCAACACTGAAGCTTTCTTT.